One TCR beta chain is described in this entry. Amplification used 60 Vbeta primers and 13 Jbeta primers. The data were produced by immunoSEQ multiplex PCR, yet TCRdb's version contains in-frame clones alone and is incomplete. The repertoire holds 200,000 to 250,000 clones, with about 72% as singletons. The data were obtained in a study of cytomegalovirus exposure and HLA in healthy donors. The V gene's germline CDR1 is MNHEY and CDR2 SVGAGI. Between the trimmed V and J ends, which lost 6 bases and 5 bases, there was a span of 11 bases. There are 13 residues in the CDR3. The rearrangement uses TRBV6-5 and TRBJ1-5, with no clear D. The clonotype was recovered from a male donor in good health and CMV-seronegative. The source material was PBMCs. The CDR3 region is CASREQPDQPQHF. In nucleotides, the CDR3 is TGTGCCAGCAGGGAACAGCCTGATCAGCCCCAGCATTTT.